The clone carrying this T cell receptor (beta chain) was seen a few times. Its specificity is unknown. Once sorted, every population was more than 95% pure. Per the germline V gene, CDR1 is MNHNY and CDR2 is SVGAGI (reference sequence). Between the trimmed V and J ends, which lost 5 bases and 5 bases, there was a span of 9 bases. This CDR3 has 12 amino acids. Expressed TCRB transcripts were sequenced because the isolated RNA had all been reverse transcribed beforehand. The assay was immunoSEQ multiplex PCR, and TCRdb's table has in-frame clones only and misses some. The table includes some 160,000 clones, approximately 9% detected once. This entry is derived from a study of beta chain features in type 1 diabetes. Looking at the study overall: No patient-donor differences in age, gender, total cells or subset yield.

Study observations and caveats: Naive, central memory and Treg TCRB repertoires appeared more alike in patients than in healthy donors.

The sample consisted of central memory CD4+ T cells from blood. This chain uses TRBV6-6 with TRBJ2-5, with D perhaps matching TRBD2 (6 bases). This clonotype originated in a woman between 18 and 30 years old in good health. CDR3 sequence (DNA): TGTGCCAGCAGTCCCGCGGGGGAGACCCAGTACTTC. This sequence encodes CASSPAGETQYF.